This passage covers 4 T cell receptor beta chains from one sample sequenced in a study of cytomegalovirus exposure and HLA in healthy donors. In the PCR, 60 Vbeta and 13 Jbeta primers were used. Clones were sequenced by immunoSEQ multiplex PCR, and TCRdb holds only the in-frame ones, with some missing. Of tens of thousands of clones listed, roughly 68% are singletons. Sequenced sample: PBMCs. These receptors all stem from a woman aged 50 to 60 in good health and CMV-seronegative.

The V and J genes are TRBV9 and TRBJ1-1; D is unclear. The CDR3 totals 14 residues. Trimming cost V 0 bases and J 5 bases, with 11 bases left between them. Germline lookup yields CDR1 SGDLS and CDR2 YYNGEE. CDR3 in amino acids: CASSVGQRGTEAFF. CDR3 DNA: TGTGCCAGCAGCGTAGGTCAACGGGGAACTGAAGCTTTCTTT.

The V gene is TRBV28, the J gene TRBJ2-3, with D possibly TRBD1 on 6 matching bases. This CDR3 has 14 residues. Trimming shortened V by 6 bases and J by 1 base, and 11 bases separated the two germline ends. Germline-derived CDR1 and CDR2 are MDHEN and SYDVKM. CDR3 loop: CASSPGDGTDTQYF. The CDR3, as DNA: TGTGCCAGCAGCCCAGGGGACGGCACAGATACGCAGTATTTT.

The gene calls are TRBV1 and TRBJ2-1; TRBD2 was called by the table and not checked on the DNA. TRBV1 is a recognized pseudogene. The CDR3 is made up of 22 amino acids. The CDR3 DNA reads TGCACCAGCAGCCAAGATTGGGACCGGGGGGCTAGCGGGATGAGCTCCTACAATGAGCAGTTCTTC. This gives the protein CTSSQDWDRGASGMSSYNEQFF.

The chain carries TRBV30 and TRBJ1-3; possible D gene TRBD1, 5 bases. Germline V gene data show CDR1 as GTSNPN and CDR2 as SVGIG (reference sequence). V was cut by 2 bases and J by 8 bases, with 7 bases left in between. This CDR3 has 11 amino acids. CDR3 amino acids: CAWSWGDTIYF. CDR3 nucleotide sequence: TGTGCCTGGAGTTGGGGGGACACCATATATTTT.